A selection of T cell receptor beta chains follows, all from one sample in a study of T cells in Graves' hyperthyroidism and ophthalmopathy. Via MiXCR, TCRdb re-called the multiplex PCR reads, giving one row per CDR3 protein. This table has a few hundred thousand distinct CDR3 sequences, around 19% appearing once. Input material: blood. The receptors were sampled from a man over 45 with Graves' ophthalmopathy. Each CDR3 is given without its conserved first and last residue. Fields, in order: CDR3 protein, V gene, J gene.

ASSLSTGDTQY	TRBV12-3/TRBV12-4	TRBJ2-3
SARETSGQETQY	TRBV20-1	TRBJ2-5
ATLRGLRGYT	TRBV12-3/TRBV12-4	TRBJ1-2
ASSEHTYEQY	TRBV10-2	TRBJ2-7
SAYIFSGNTIY	TRBV20-1	TRBJ1-3
ASSLFSGRGQETQY	TRBV12-3/TRBV12-4	TRBJ2-5
ASRNGLAGGFQETQY	TRBV5-1	TRBJ2-5
ASSQDMWDRGGYT	TRBV4-1	TRBJ1-2
AISERVGNTEAF	TRBV10-3	TRBJ1-1
ASSGADQETQY	TRBV2	TRBJ2-5
SARQETQY	TRBV20-1	TRBJ2-5
ASSLVKAGGNEQF	TRBV7-9	TRBJ2-1
ASSSHRGLGNQPQH	TRBV28	TRBJ1-5
ASSGTGLYYEQY	TRBV6-4	TRBJ2-7
ASSLSPYGGELF	TRBV9	TRBJ2-2
AVAGRNEKLF	TRBV12-3/TRBV12-4	TRBJ1-4
ASSQRSGQGVRNTEAF	TRBV5-5	TRBJ1-1
ASSLETVVAKNIQY	TRBV5-5	TRBJ2-4
ASSLYSTGEAF	TRBV5-1	TRBJ1-1
ASSFLAGYHDEQF	TRBV19	TRBJ2-1
ASSHPEAYTEAF	TRBV3-1	TRBJ1-1
ASSLVGKSTANEKLF	TRBV12-3/TRBV12-4	TRBJ1-4
ASSIRLNQETQY	TRBV19	TRBJ2-5
ASSNPGADTQY	TRBV5-1	TRBJ2-3
ASSPTTGYNEQF	TRBV7-9	TRBJ2-1
ASRKTGDTEAF	TRBV28	TRBJ1-1
ASSLGSGLIGYEQY	TRBV5-1	TRBJ2-7
ASSEQGFSERAF	TRBV2	TRBJ1-1
ASRPTSGSSYEQY	TRBV12-3/TRBV12-4	TRBJ2-7
ASSNYGLAGVADTQY	TRBV27	TRBJ2-3
ASSWGSGTYEQY	TRBV5-1	TRBJ2-7
ASNIGGTPIYEQY	TRBV28	TRBJ2-7
ASSSRDRGSGANVLT	TRBV18	TRBJ2-6
ASSPPDRPYGYT	TRBV28	TRBJ1-2
ASSQARGLDGYT	TRBV14	TRBJ1-2